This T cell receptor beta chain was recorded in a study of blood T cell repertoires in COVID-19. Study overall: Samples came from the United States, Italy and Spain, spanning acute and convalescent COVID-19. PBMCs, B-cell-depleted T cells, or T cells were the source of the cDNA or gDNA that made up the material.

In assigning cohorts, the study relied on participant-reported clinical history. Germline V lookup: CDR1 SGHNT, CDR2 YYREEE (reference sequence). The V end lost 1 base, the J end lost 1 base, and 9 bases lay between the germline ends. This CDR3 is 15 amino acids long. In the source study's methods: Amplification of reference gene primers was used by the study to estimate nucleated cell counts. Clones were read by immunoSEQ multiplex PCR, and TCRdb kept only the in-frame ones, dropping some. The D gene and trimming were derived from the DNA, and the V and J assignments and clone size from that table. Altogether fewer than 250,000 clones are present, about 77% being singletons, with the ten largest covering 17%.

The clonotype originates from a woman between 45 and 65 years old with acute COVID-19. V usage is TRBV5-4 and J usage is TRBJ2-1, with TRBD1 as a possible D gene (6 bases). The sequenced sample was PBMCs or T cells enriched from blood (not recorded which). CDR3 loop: CASSLKQGSYNEQFF. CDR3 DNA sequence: TGTGCCAGCAGCTTGAAACAGGGTTCCTACAATGAGCAGTTCTTC.